The 17 T cell receptor beta chains listed next were all sequenced from one sample in a study of CD8 T cells in Susac syndrome. Random-hexamer reverse transcription was applied to roughly 0.45 to 1 ug RNA. TCRdb reprocessed the immunoSEQ multiplex PCR reads via MiXCR and lists one record per CDR3 protein. Found here are about 180,000 distinct CDR3 sequences, under 95% of them singletons; the top ten hold roughly 0.11%. Input material: CD4+ T cells from PBMCs. These receptors were taken from a human donor with Susac syndrome.

This clonotype was found once. V usage is TRBV20-1 and J usage is TRBJ2-3, with 9 nucleotides matching TRBD1. The length of the CDR3 is 15 residues. Germline lookup yields CDR1 DFQATT and CDR2 SNEGSKA (reference sequence). V was clipped by 6 bases and J by 5 bases; unmatched bases: 12. CDR3: CSAPSWGQGGDTQYF. The DNA for the CDR3 is TGCAGTGCCCCAAGTTGGGGACAGGGAGGAGATACGCAGTATTTT.

J is TRBJ1-2 and V is TRBV14; D not certain. V shed 1 base and J shed 4 bases, with 13 bases lying between them. There are 15 residues in the CDR3. Germline CDR1 reads SGHDN; CDR2 reads FVKESK. The CDR3 nucleotides read TGTGCCAGCAGCCAAGGGATTGGGCAGCTCTATGGCTACACCTTC. Translation gives CASSQGIGQLYGYTF.

The V and J genes are TRBV3-1 and TRBJ1-2; 7 bases fit TRBD1. The CDR3 sequence is 14 residues long. Trimming took 3 bases from V and 8 from J; bases not matched to a gene: 9. Germline V lookup: CDR1 LGHDT, CDR2 YNNKEL (reference sequence). Here the CDR3 DNA reads TGTGCCAGCAGCCATCTTGCCCGGGACAGCGGCTACACCTTC. Protein product: CASSHLARDSGYTF.

This rearrangement joins TRBV19 to TRBJ2-6, with 8 bases aligning to TRBD2. Trimming took 6 bases from V and 0 from J; bases not matched to a gene: 10. Germline V gene lookup returns CDR1 LNHDA and CDR2 SQIVND (reference sequence). The CDR3 is 18 residues long. The CDR3: CASRPVGTRDSGANVLTF. The CDR3 region has the DNA TGTGCCAGTAGGCCCGTCGGGACTAGAGACTCTGGGGCCAACGTCCTGACTTTC.

This rearrangement joins TRBV19 to TRBJ2-4, with a tentative D call TRBD1 (6 bases). V was pared by 4 bases and J by 8 bases, with 18 bases between. The CDR3 totals 15 residues. Germline V gene data show CDR1 as LNHDA and CDR2 as SQIVND (reference sequence). DNA of the CDR3: TGTGCCAGTAGTAGGGGCAGGGGCCCCTTTTACATTCAGTACTTC. It translates to CASSRGRGPFYIQYF.

The V gene is TRBV20-1, the J gene TRBJ2-7; TRBD2 aligns across 12 bases. In germline, CDR1 is DFQATT, CDR2 SNEGSKA (reference sequence). V lost 1 base to trimming and J lost 6 bases; unmatched junction nucleotides: 7. CDR3 length: 15 residues. The CDR3 coding sequence is TGCAGTGCTAGAGGGGGAGGACTAGCGGGGTCCGAGCAGTACTTC. It is translated as CSARGGGLAGSEQYF.

The chain carries TRBV7-2 and TRBJ1-6; D is unresolved. Germline CDR1 reads SGHTA; CDR2 reads FQGNSA. Trimming took 7 bases from V and 13 from J, leaving 11 bases between them. The CDR3 loop spans 11 amino acids. CDR3 sequence reads: CASTDALPLHF. The CDR3 DNA reads as TGTGCCAGCACCGACGCCTTGCCCCTCCACTTT.

The chain uses TRBV10-1 and TRBJ1-2; D gene uncertain. The germline V gene has CDR1 WNHNN and CDR2 SYGVQD (reference sequence). The CDR3 is made up of 13 amino acids. Trimming cost V 3 bases and J 3 bases, with 8 bases left between them. This CDR3 is CASSDSLYYGYTF. The DNA of the CDR3 is TGCGCCAGCAGTGATAGCCTGTACTATGGCTACACCTTC.

The genes are TRBV27 and TRBJ1-4, with unresolved D. This CDR3 has 14 amino acids. Trimming left V 2 bases short and J 8 bases short, with 12 bases between. From germline, CDR1 is MNHEY and CDR2 SMNVEV (reference sequence). CDR3 DNA sequence: TGTGCCAGCAGTTTAACCTACAGTGGCGAAAAACTGTTTTTT. Protein: CASSLTYSGEKLFF. The full variable domain, its missing parts supplied by reference TRBV27 and TRBJ1-4, is EAQVTQNPRYLITVTGKKLTVTCSQNMNHEYMSWYRQDPGLGLRQIYYSMNVEVTDKGDVPEGYKVSRKEKRNFPLILESPSPNQTSLYFCASSLTYSGEKLFFGSGTQLSVL.

This clonotype has only one observation. The chain links TRBV5-4 to TRBJ1-1; D gene unclear. CDR3 length: 14 residues. Germline CDR1 SGHNT, CDR2 YYREEE (reference sequence). The V end was cut by 0 bases, the J end by 1 base, with 7 bases between. The DNA for the CDR3 is TGTGCCAGCAGCTTGGCGCGGACGAACACTGAAGCTTTCTTT. The encoded protein is CASSLARTNTEAFF. Full variable domain (rest looked up from reference TRBV5-4 and TRBJ1-1): ETGVTQSPTHLIKTRGQQVTLRCSSQSGHNTVSWYQQALGQGPQFIFQYYREEENGRGNFPPRFSGLQFPNYSSELNVNALELDDSALYLCASSLARTNTEAFFGQGTRLTVV.

CDR3 nucleotide sequence: TGTGCCAGCTCATCTCGACAGGGGGCAAACTATGGCTACACCTTC. The encoded protein is CASSSRQGANYGYTF. This rearrangement joins TRBV18 to TRBJ1-2; 10 positions agree with TRBD1. V was clipped by 5 bases and J by 2 bases; unmatched bases: 5. CDR1 and CDR2 from the germline V gene are KGHSH and LQKENI. The CDR3 is made up of 15 amino acids.

This CDR3 is CSAHRGKLGSGELFF. CDR3 nucleotide sequence: TGCAGCGCTCACAGGGGGAAGCTAGGTTCCGGGGAGCTGTTTTTT. V is TRBV29-1 and J is TRBJ2-2, with 8 bases that match TRBD1. Germline CDR1 is SQVTM and CDR2 is ANQGSEA. The CDR3 is 15 residues long. J was trimmed by 6 bases and V by 7 bases; bases with no gene match: 13.

This CDR3 reads CASSPPTIYNEQFF. The CDR3 nucleotides read TGTGCCAGCTCACCTCCGACCATCTACAATGAGCAGTTCTTC. V is TRBV18 and J is TRBJ2-1; no reliable D call. CDR1 and CDR2 (germline): KGHSH, LQKENI. V gave up 3 bases and J gave up 3 bases, with 9 bases separating them. This CDR3 has 14 residues. Drawing the rest from reference TRBV18 and TRBJ2-1, the complete variable domain is NAGVMQNPRHLVRRRGQEARLRCSPMKGHSHVYWYRQLPEEGLKFMVYLQKENIIDESGMPKERFSAEFPKEGPSILRIQQVVRGDSAAYFCASSPPTIYNEQFFGPGTRLTVL.

This clonotype showed up just a few times. J is TRBJ2-3 and V is TRBV5-4; 8 nucleotides agree with TRBD1. The CDR3 totals 16 residues. Per germline, CDR1 SGHNT and CDR2 YYREEE (reference sequence). The V gene end was trimmed by 3 bases and the J gene end by 0 bases; junction bases not matched to a gene: 6. The CDR3 is CASSSDRDSSTDTQYF. In nucleotides, the CDR3 is TGTGCCAGCAGCTCGGACAGGGACTCTAGCACAGATACGCAGTATTTT.

The genes are TRBV7-2 and TRBJ1-2; 10 bases line up with TRBD1. This CDR3 contains 15 residues. V was pared by 7 bases and J by 8 bases, with 13 bases of the junction left unmatched. Germline V lookup: CDR1 SGHTA, CDR2 FQGNSA. CDR3 bases: TGTGCCAGCACCTCGGGGGGGACAGGGGAAGGAGGCTACACCTTC. This encodes CASTSGGTGEGGYTF.

V is TRBV2 and J is TRBJ1-5; no firm D call. Germline values: CDR1 SNHLY, CDR2 FYNNEI. V was cut by 5 bases and J by 4 bases, with 12 bases left in between. The CDR3 consists of 14 residues. In DNA form, the CDR3 reads TGTGCCAGCAGTAGACAAAGTGAGAATCAGCCCCAGCATTTT. Translation: CASSRQSENQPQHF.

The chain uses TRBV5-4 and TRBJ2-7; 8 positions agree with TRBD2. The CDR3 totals 17 residues. With 0 bases clipped from V and 1 base from J, the junction kept 9 bases outside the gene matches. Germline CDR1 is SGHNT and CDR2 is YYREEE (reference sequence). CDR3 protein: CASSLVFPAGVSYEQYF. CDR3 nucleotide sequence: TGTGCCAGCAGCTTGGTCTTCCCAGCGGGGGTTTCCTACGAGCAGTACTTC.